These T cell receptor beta chains were read from a single sample in a study of lymphopenia after photon versus proton radiotherapy. The assay was immunoSEQ multiplex PCR, and TCRdb's table has in-frame clones only and misses some. The sample comprises around 160,000 clones, approximately 86% of which are singletons, and 4% to 5% rests with the top ten. This specimen was peripheral blood, taken from a patient treated with photon-based radiotherapy. The origin of the receptors is a man between 45 and 60 years old with gastric cancer. Both conserved end residues are part of each CDR3. Each record gives: V gene, CDR3 protein.

v_gene: TRBV21-1; CDR3aa: CASSEWATSGSARRSYEQYF
v_gene: TRBV29-1; CDR3aa: CSVEDFPSSYEQYF
v_gene: TRBV6-5; CDR3aa: CASRLGYNEQFF
v_gene: TRBV28; CDR3aa: CASSSLLAQFYNRSYEQYF
v_gene: TRBV10-3; CDR3aa: CAIREGGSSYNEQFF
v_gene: TRBV11-2; CDR3aa: CASSSTGTGFGYTF
v_gene: TRBV19; CDR3aa: CASSTTGDQGTQYF
v_gene: TRBV28; CDR3aa: CASSLVGNEQYF
v_gene: TRBV9; CDR3aa: CASSPTERAYNEQFF
v_gene: TRBV9; CDR3aa: CASSVVSGRAAGELFF
v_gene: TRBV30; CDR3aa: CACNTASGANVLTF
v_gene: TRBV5-4; CDR3aa: CASSPGGLTGELFF
v_gene: TRBV4-1; CDR3aa: CASSLPGQAKKQETQYF
v_gene: TRBV29-1; CDR3aa: CSAPGYGYTF
v_gene: TRBV25-1; CDR3aa: CASSEYVSGANVLTF
v_gene: TRBV11-3; CDR3aa: CASSLGASATDTQYF
v_gene: TRBV18; CDR3aa: CASSTSSYEQYF
v_gene: TRBV5-1; CDR3aa: CASSLGPSGSADNEQFF
v_gene: TRBV29-1; CDR3aa: CSVGTIPKGTGANVLTF
v_gene: TRBV7-8; CDR3aa: CASSLVGGPTGELFF
v_gene: TRBV5-1; CDR3aa: CASSPGRQGSTDTQYF
v_gene: TRBV6-1; CDR3aa: CASSLTGVLYNEQFF
v_gene: TRBV2; CDR3aa: CASKASDGRGTGELFF
v_gene: TRBV30; CDR3aa: CAWSNGDTSNQPQHF
v_gene: TRBV7-9; CDR3aa: CASSYRGSDTEAFF
v_gene: TRBV5-6; CDR3aa: CASSPGDDRSYEQYF
v_gene: TRBV7-9; CDR3aa: CASSSPEATGDEKLFF
v_gene: TRBV9; CDR3aa: CASSGNVDRVGAKNIQYF
v_gene: TRBV7-8; CDR3aa: CASSQLSSDRGRRNIQYF
v_gene: TRBV11-2; CDR3aa: CASSLGGGAADTQYF
v_gene: TRBV5-1; CDR3aa: CASSPGGGSYEQYF
v_gene: TRBV5-4; CDR3aa: CASSRLGQGAPGELFF
v_gene: TRBV2; CDR3aa: CASRLRETQYF
v_gene: TRBV7-9; CDR3aa: CASSQSGAGGYEQYF
v_gene: TRBV4-3; CDR3aa: CASRQDRLFSGNTIYF
v_gene: TRBV11-2; CDR3aa: CASSLGASLGNIQYF
v_gene: TRBV5-1; CDR3aa: CASSLGLAGELETQYF
v_gene: TRBV27; CDR3aa: CASSWASNYEQYF
v_gene: TRBV13; CDR3aa: CASSVSSGRPADTQYF
v_gene: TRBV5-6; CDR3aa: CASSLSAYGYTF
v_gene: TRBV30; CDR3aa: CAWSVGLGYGYTF
v_gene: TRBV19; CDR3aa: CASSIRGRRNNQPQHF
v_gene: TRBV19; CDR3aa: CATKKGQGASYEQYF
v_gene: TRBV4-2; CDR3aa: CASSQVAGDSYEQYF
v_gene: TRBV7-9; CDR3aa: CASSHPRGSGNTIYF
v_gene: TRBV14; CDR3aa: CASSQEFTGELFF
v_gene: TRBV4-2; CDR3aa: CASSQGTGVQETQYF
v_gene: TRBV28; CDR3aa: CASSRDRGVAGPYNEQFF
v_gene: TRBV6-5; CDR3aa: CASSYSIGTQNTEAFF
v_gene: TRBV30; CDR3aa: CAWSVQGLRGQPQHF
v_gene: TRBV6-5; CDR3aa: CASSRGGPYEQYF
v_gene: TRBV4-2; CDR3aa: CASSQAKNRQYF